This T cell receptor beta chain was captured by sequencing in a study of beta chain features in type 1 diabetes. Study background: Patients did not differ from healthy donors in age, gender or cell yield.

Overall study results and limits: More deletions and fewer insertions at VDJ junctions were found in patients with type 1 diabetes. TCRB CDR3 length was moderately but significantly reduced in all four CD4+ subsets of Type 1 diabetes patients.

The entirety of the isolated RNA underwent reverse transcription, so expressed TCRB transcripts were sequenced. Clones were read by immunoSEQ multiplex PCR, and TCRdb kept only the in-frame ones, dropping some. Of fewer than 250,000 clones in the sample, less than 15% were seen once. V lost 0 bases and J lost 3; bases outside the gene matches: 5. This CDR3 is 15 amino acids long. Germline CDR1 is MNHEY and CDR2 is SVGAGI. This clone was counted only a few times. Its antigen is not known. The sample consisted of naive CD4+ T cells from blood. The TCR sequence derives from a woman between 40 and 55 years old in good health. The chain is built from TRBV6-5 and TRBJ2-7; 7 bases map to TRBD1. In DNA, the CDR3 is TGTGCCAGCAGTTACTCAGGACAGGCCTTCTACGAGCAGTACTTC. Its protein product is CASSYSGQAFYEQYF.